Listed below are T cell receptor beta chains from one sample, sequenced in a study of beta chain features in type 1 diabetes. Generated by immunoSEQ multiplex PCR, the TCRdb table keeps only in-frame clones and is missing some. The sample yields some 300,000 clones, approximately 8.1% seen once. Sequencing input: central memory CD4+ T cells from blood. These receptors came from a woman in her late teens or twenties in good health. The CDR3 runs from the conserved cysteine through the conserved F or W. D genes are given only for firm matches. Size values are once, few and many counts, or a class for expanded clones, and some rows have none.

>.|TRBV2|TRBJ2-3|.
TGTGCCAGCAGTGATTCTAGGTACTCTAGCACAGATACGCAGTATTTT
CASSDSRYSSTDTQYF
>.|TRBV2|TRBJ1-5|TRBD1
TGTGCCAGCAGTGAAAGGACAGGCACCCCGTTCACCCAGCATTTT
CASSERTGTPFTQHF
>few|TRBV28|TRBJ1-5|.
TGTGCCAGCAGTTTACTGGCAGGGTTTGGCAATCAGCCCCAGCATTTT
CASSLLAGFGNQPQHF
>few|TRBV21-1|TRBJ2-5|.
TGTGCCAGCAGCAAACGTGGGAGATCTGAGACCCAGTACTTC
CASSKRGRSETQYF
>.|TRBV5-1|TRBJ1-5|.
TGCGCCAGCAGCTTTTCTGGGGCCTTCAATCAGCCCCAGCATTTT
CASSFSGAFNQPQHF
>few|TRBV6-5|TRBJ1-5|.
TGTGCCAGCAGCCGCTCTGTCGGCAATCAGCCCCAGCATTTT
CASSRSVGNQPQHF
>few|TRBV6-1|TRBJ2-5|TRBD2
TGTGCCAGCAGTGAGACTTTAGCGGGGGAAGAGACCCAGTACTTC
CASSETLAGEETQYF
>.|TRBV30|TRBJ2-1|TRBD1
TGTGCCTGCCGGGACAGGGTTTATTCCAATGAGCAGTTCTTC
CACRDRVYSNEQFF
>.|TRBV5-4|TRBJ2-7|.
TGTGCCAGCAGCCCCAACCAGCTCTACGAGCAGTACTTC
CASSPNQLYEQYF
>.|TRBV7-2|TRBJ1-5|.
TGTGCCAGCGCCGGGAAAGTCGTACAGCCCCAGCATTTT
CASAGKVVQPQHF
>few|TRBV7-2|TRBJ1-2|.
TGTGCCAGCAGCTTATCATCCGGGACGGAAGCTAACTATGGCTACACCTTC
CASSLSSGTEANYGYTF
>.|TRBV7-2|TRBJ2-7|TRBD2
TGTGCCAGCAGCTCGGGACTAGCGGGAGGCGAGCAGTACTTC
CASSSGLAGGEQYF
>few|TRBV18|TRBJ2-3|TRBD2
TGTGTCAGCTCACCCACCGGAGCGGGGGTGAGCACAGATACGCAGTATTTT
CVSSPTGAGVSTDTQYF
>few|TRBV18|TRBJ2-3|TRBD2
TGCGCCAGCTCACCAAGGCTAGCGGGACCAAACCCAGATACGCAGTATTTT
CASSPRLAGPNPDTQYF
>few|TRBV19|TRBJ1-2|.
TGTGCCAGTAGTGTAACGGGACTTCCTGGCTATGGCTACACCTTC
CASSVTGLPGYGYTF
>few|TRBV7-8|TRBJ1-1|.
TGTGCCAGCAGCTTAGCCAGGGTTGCAGTTCAGAACACTGAAGCTTTCTTT
CASSLARVAVQNTEAFF
>.|TRBV7-2|TRBJ2-5|TRBD2
TGTGCCAGCAGCTGGCAGACTAGCGTCCAAGAGACCCAGTACTTC
CASSWQTSVQETQYF
>few|TRBV19|TRBJ2-3|TRBD2
TGTGCCAGTAGTATCGGGACTAGCGGGGTCACGCAGTATTTT
CASSIGTSGVTQYF
>.|TRBV7-6|TRBJ2-1|.
TGTGCCAGCAGCTTTACCCGGACTATATTTGTTAATGAGCAGTTCTTC
CASSFTRTIFVNEQFF
>.|TRBV5-5|TRBJ1-2|.
TGTGCCAGCAGCCAGACAGCTAACTATGGCTACACCTTC
CASSQTANYGYTF
>many|TRBV19|TRBJ1-6|.
TGTGCCAGTAGTCTGCGGGACGCGGTGAATTCACCCCTCCACTTT
CASSLRDAVNSPLHF
>few|TRBV6-1|TRBJ1-2|.
TGTGCCAGCAGTGAAGGGGGGCCCCCTGGGGGCTACACCTTC
CASSEGGPPGGYTF
>few|TRBV5-1|TRBJ2-6|TRBD1
TGCGCCAGCAAGGTCTCACTCAGTTTATCAATAGGGGGCGCTGGGGCCAACGTCCTGACTTTC
CASKVSLSLSIGGAGANVLTF
>many|TRBV30|TRBJ2-7|.
TGTGCCTGGAGTGGCCTGGGAAGGGAGCAGTACTTC
CAWSGLGREQYF
>many|TRBV15|TRBJ2-4|TRBD1
TGTGCCACCAGCAAACGACAGGGGGGAAACATTCAGTACTTC
CATSKRQGGNIQYF
>many|TRBV21-1|TRBJ2-5|.
TGTGCCAGCAGCAAACGACAAGTGGAGACCCAGTACTTC
CASSKRQVETQYF
>.|TRBV27|TRBJ2-2|TRBD2
TGTGCCAGCAGTATTAGCGGGCCAAACACCGGGGAGCTGTTTTTT
CASSISGPNTGELFF
>.|TRBV5-4|TRBJ2-5|.
TGCGCCAGCAGCCAGGGCGAATCGGGCCTCCAACAAGAGACCCAGTACTTC
CASSQGESGLQQETQYF
>.|TRBV7-2|TRBJ2-3|TRBD2
TGTGCCAGCAGACAAGGGGCGGGAGGGGCAGATACGCAGTATTTT
CASRQGAGGADTQYF
>.|TRBV5-1|TRBJ1-1|.
TGCGCCAGCAGCTTGGCCCCGCAGGCCACTGAAGCTTTCTTT
CASSLAPQATEAFF
>.|TRBV6-6|TRBJ1-6|.
TGTGCCACAAGGTGGAGGGCGGATTCACCCCTCCACTTT
CATRWRADSPLHF
>few|TRBV7-9|TRBJ2-5|TRBD2
TGTGCCAGCAGCCAGACTAGCGGGAGATACGAGACCCAGTACTTC
CASSQTSGRYETQYF
>few|TRBV4-2|TRBJ2-3|.
TGTGCCAGCAGCCACTCTGAACGGGTGATCACAGATACGCAGTATTTT
CASSHSERVITDTQYF
>.|TRBV2|TRBJ2-3|.
TGTGCCAGCAGACAGATCACAGATACGCAGTATTTT
CASRQITDTQYF
>many|TRBV5-4|TRBJ1-6|.
TGTGCCAGCAGCTTGGATCAGGTTATGGATTCACCCCTCCACTTT
CASSLDQVMDSPLHF
>.|TRBV4-3|TRBJ2-5|.
TGCGCCAGCAGTCGAGGGGTGGGTTATCAAGAGACCCAGTACTTC
CASSRGVGYQETQYF
>.|TRBV29-1|TRBJ1-1|TRBD1
TGCAGCGGCCGGGACAGTGAAGCTTTCTTT
CSGRDSEAFF
>few|TRBV2|TRBJ1-5|.
TGTGCCAGCAGTGTGGCTAGACAGCCCCAGCATTTT
CASSVARQPQHF
>few|TRBV13|TRBJ2-5|.
TGTGCCAGCAGCTTTGGCAGGGTTTACCAAGAGACCCAGTACTTC
CASSFGRVYQETQYF
>few|TRBV6-5|TRBJ2-1|TRBD2
TGTGCCAGCAGTTTAGCGGGATCCTACAATGAGCAGTTCTTC
CASSLAGSYNEQFF
>few|TRBV5-1|TRBJ2-3|.
TGCGCCAGCAGCTTATCAGGACATCACACAGATACGCAGTATTTT
CASSLSGHHTDTQYF
>.|TRBV4-3|TRBJ2-3|TRBD1
TGCGCCAGCAGCCGAGGGGACAGGGGGCGGGATACGCAGTATTTT
CASSRGDRGRDTQYF
>few|TRBV2|TRBJ1-4|.
TGTGCCAGCAGTCGGACGGCAGGGTGGGAAAAACTGTTTTTT
CASSRTAGWEKLFF
>few|TRBV27|TRBJ2-1|TRBD1
TGTGCCAGCAGTTTATGGGGACAGGGGAAGCGCTCCTACAATGAGCAGTTCTTC
CASSLWGQGKRSYNEQFF
>.|TRBV5-1|TRBJ1-2|.
TGCGCCAGCAGCTCCGACCTAAACTATGGCTACACCTTC
CASSSDLNYGYTF
>few|TRBV5-1|TRBJ2-1|TRBD2
TGCGCCAGCAGCTTTGCGGGAGGGGGCGATGAGCAGTTCTTC
CASSFAGGGDEQFF